The entry that follows covers one TCR beta chain sequence. The antigen is undetermined. This entry belongs to a study of cytomegalovirus exposure and HLA in healthy donors. The primer mix had 60 Vbeta and 13 Jbeta primers. The protocol was immunoSEQ multiplex PCR, while the TCRdb copy is restricted to in-frame clones and leaves out a portion. The sample holds approximately 120,000 clones; 77% are singletons and the top ten take 9.5% to 15%. Findings of the study overall: Cytomegalovirus-associated TCR beta chains were listed, numbering more than 150. The study carried out a later analysis of TCR beta sequences. It associated around 17,000 of them with specific HLA alleles at a false discovery rate of 0.05.

The sample comprised PBMCs. This TCR was sampled from a woman in her thirties or forties in good health and CMV-seropositive.

The CDR3, as DNA: TGTGCCAGCGGGGGCAGGGGAATCTCTGGGGCCAACGTCCTGACTTTC. Translated, it gives CASGGRGISGANVLTF. V usage is TRBV6-6 and J usage is TRBJ2-6; the D gene is possibly TRBD1 (6 bases). V was pared by 8 bases and J by 0 bases, with 14 bases between. Germline CDR1 reads MNHNY; CDR2 reads SVGAGI (reference sequence). The CDR3 sequence is 16 residues long.